A selection of T cell receptor beta chains follows, all from one sample in a study of CD8 T cells in ankylosing spondylitis. TCRdb recomputed calls from the 5' RACE reads with MiXCR, one row per CDR3 protein. The data show a few hundred thousand distinct CDR3 sequences, roughly 18% seen once. The sample consisted of blood, either unsorted or a sorted T cell fraction (not recorded which). The source is a male donor with ankylosing spondylitis or in good health (not recorded which). CDR3s include the opening cysteine and the closing phenylalanine or tryptophan. D genes are given only for firm matches. Size is stated for part of the rows, as once, few or many counts, or as a class when the clone is expanded.

V gene,J gene,CDR3 length,clone size,D gene,CDR3 protein,CDR3 DNA
TRBV7-2,TRBJ2-7,15,-,-,CASSSPGWRLDEQYF,TGTGCCAGCAGCTCACCAGGGTGGCGTTTGGACGAGCAGTACTTC
TRBV4-2,TRBJ2-3,17,few,-,CASSQDALAVLTDTQYF,TGTGCCAGCAGCCAAGATGCGCTAGCAGTACTCACAGATACGCAGTATTTT
TRBV20-1,TRBJ2-1,16,few,TRBD2,CSADGFVQREYNEQFF,TGCAGTGCTGACGGGTTCGTCCAGCGGGAATACAATGAGCAGTTCTTC
TRBV5-4,TRBJ2-5,15,-,-,CASSLVGSGVETQYF,TGTGCCAGCAGCTTGGTCGGGAGCGGCGTGGAGACCCAGTACTTC
TRBV12-3/TRBV12-4,TRBJ2-1,14,many,TRBD2,CASSLGLAVHEQFF,TGTGCCAGCAGTTTAGGACTAGCGGTCCATGAGCAGTTCTTC
TRBV6-1,TRBJ1-3,13,many,-,CASTADRGNTIYF,TGTGCCAGCACCGCAGACAGAGGAAACACCATATATTTT
TRBV12-5,TRBJ2-2,15,few,TRBD2,CASQLAGSNTGELFF,TGTGCTTCCCAGCTAGCGGGATCGAACACCGGGGAGCTGTTTTTT
TRBV24-1,TRBJ2-7,13,many,-,CATSDRYDYEQYF,TGTGCCACCAGTGACAGGTATGACTACGAGCAGTACTTC
TRBV7-3,TRBJ1-5,16,few,TRBD1,CASSLVNRGQAAPQHF,TGTGCCAGCAGCTTAGTTAATAGGGGACAGGCGGCGCCCCAGCATTTT
TRBV13,TRBJ2-7,15,few,-,CASSLSGQPLYEQYF,TGTGCCAGCAGCTTATCGGGACAACCCCTTTACGAGCAGTACTTC
TRBV27,TRBJ2-5,14,few,-,CASSFGRTGETQYF,TGTGCCAGCAGTTTTGGGCGGACCGGGGAGACCCAGTACTTC
TRBV29-1,TRBJ2-3,15,-,-,CSVDGGNSFADTQYF,TGCAGCGTTGATGGGGGTAACTCCTTCGCTGATACGCAGTATTTT
TRBV11-2,TRBJ1-1,17,-,TRBD1,CASSLHRGYGMNTEAFF,TGTGCCAGCAGCTTACACAGGGGTTATGGAATGAACACTGAAGCTTTCTTT